This T cell receptor (beta chain) stems from a study of long-term antiretroviral therapy in people with HIV. The length of the CDR3 is 13 residues. In germline, CDR1 is MNHNY, CDR2 SVGAGI (reference sequence). V dropped 2 bases and J dropped 6 bases, with 10 bases sitting between them. At the survey level, the v3.0 immunoSEQ assay was run. This table comes from immunoSEQ multiplex PCR, and its TCRdb copy is limited to in-frame clones, with some not included. The sample shows fewer than 45,000 clones, about 85% of them seen only once. The sample was unsorted PBMCs, taken approximately 2.9 years before starting antiretroviral therapy. The clonotype comes from a woman aged 25 to 39 with HIV. V and J are TRBV6-6 and TRBJ1-1; D unresolved. In nucleotides, the CDR3 is TGTGCCAGCAGTTACAGCGGTATGGCTGAAGCTTTCTTT. This gives the protein CASSYSGMAEAFF.